The entry below gives a single T cell receptor (beta chain) sequence along with its context. The antigen remains unidentified. The data derive from a study of CD8 T cells in ankylosing spondylitis. Notes on the study in general: What appeared characteristic of ankylosing spondylitis blood was a TCR beta motif of eight highly homologous variants.

TCRdb reprocessed the 5' RACE reads with MiXCR, giving one entry per CDR3 protein. The table has about 220,000 distinct CDR3 sequences, roughly 10% seen once. CDR1 is SGHRS, CDR2 YFSETQ, per germline. The CDR3 runs 14 residues. The J segment lost 1 base and the V segment lost 8 bases, leaving 3 bases of the junction unmatched. The chain couples TRBV5-1 to TRBJ2-3; 11 bases match TRBD2. Sequenced: blood, either unsorted or a sorted T cell fraction (not recorded which). This clonotype was sampled from a male donor with ankylosing spondylitis or in good health (not recorded which). CDR3 sequence (DNA): TGCGCCAGTGCGACTAGCGGGGGCACAGATACGCAGTATTTT. The encoded protein is CASATSGGTDTQYF. The complete variable domain, with remaining parts taken from reference TRBV5-1 and TRBJ2-3, reads KAGVTQTPRYLIKTRGQQVTLSCSPISGHRSVSWYQQTPGQGLQFLFEYFSETQRNKGNFPGRFSGRQFSNSRSEMNVSTLELGDSALYLCASATSGGTDTQYFGPGTRLTVL.